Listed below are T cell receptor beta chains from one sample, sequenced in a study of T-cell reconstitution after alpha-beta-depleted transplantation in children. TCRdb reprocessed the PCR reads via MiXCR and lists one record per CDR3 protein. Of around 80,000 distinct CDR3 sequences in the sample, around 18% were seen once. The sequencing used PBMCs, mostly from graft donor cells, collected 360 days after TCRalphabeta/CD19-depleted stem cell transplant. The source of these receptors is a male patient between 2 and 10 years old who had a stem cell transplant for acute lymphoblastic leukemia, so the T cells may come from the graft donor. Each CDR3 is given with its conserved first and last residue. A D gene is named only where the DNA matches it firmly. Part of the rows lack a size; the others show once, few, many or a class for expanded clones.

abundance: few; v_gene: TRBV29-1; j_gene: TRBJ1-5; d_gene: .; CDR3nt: TGCAGCGTTGGTAACAGAAATCAGCCCCAGCATTTT; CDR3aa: CSVGNRNQPQHF
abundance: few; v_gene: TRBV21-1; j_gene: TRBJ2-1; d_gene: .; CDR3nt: TGTGCCAGCAGCACCCCACACGGTCGGGGGAGCTCCTACAATGAGCAGTTCTTC; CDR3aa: CASSTPHGRGSSYNEQFF
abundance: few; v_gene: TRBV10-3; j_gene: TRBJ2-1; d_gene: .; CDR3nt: TGTGCCATCAGTGATATTGTCAATGAGCAGTTCTTC; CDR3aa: CAISDIVNEQFF
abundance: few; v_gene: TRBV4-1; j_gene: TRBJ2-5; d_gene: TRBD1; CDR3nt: TGCGCCAGCAGCTCTTACTCGATTCTCGGACAGGGGAAGGGGGCACAAGAGACCCAGTACTTC; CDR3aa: CASSSYSILGQGKGAQETQYF
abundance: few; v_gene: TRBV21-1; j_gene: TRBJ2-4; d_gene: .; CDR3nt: TGTGCCAGCAGCCCCGGGAAAGGGGGCGAAAACATTCAGTACTTC; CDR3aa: CASSPGKGGENIQYF
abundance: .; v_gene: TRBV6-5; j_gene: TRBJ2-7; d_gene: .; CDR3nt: TGTGCCAGCAGTTACCCCGGACCTCCCTACGAGCAGTACTTC; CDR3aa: CASSYPGPPYEQYF
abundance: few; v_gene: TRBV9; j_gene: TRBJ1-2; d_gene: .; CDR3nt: TGTGCCAGCAGCGTAGTCCAGGACTATGGCTACACCTTC; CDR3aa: CASSVVQDYGYTF
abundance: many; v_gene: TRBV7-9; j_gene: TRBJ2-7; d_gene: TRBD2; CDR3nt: TGTGCCAGCAGCTCAAGACTAGCGGGAGGCTACGAGCAGTACTTC; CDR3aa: CASSSRLAGGYEQYF
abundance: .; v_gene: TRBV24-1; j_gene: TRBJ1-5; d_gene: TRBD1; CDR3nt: TGTGCCACCAGTGTACAGGGGAAAGGCAATCAGCCCCAGCATTTT; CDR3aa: CATSVQGKGNQPQHF
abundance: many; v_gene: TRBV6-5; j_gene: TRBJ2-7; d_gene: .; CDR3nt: TGTGCCAGCAGTTACCTCGTTGGACTACCAGGGGAGCAGTACTTC; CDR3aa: CASSYLVGLPGEQYF
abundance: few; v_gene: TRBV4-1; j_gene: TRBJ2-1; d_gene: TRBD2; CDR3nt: TGCGCCAGCAGCCAAGAAGAAGCGGGATCGTACAATGAGCAGTTCTTC; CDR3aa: CASSQEEAGSYNEQFF
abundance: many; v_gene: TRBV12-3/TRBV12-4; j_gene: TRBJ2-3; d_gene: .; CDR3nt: TGTGCCAGCAGTAAAGTCGGGGATACGCAGTATTTT; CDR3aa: CASSKVGDTQYF
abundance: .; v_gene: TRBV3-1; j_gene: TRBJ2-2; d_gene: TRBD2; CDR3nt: TGTGCCAGCAGCCAAGCCTCCGGACTAGCGGGAGGGCCTTCCGGGGAGCTGTTTTTT; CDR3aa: CASSQASGLAGGPSGELFF
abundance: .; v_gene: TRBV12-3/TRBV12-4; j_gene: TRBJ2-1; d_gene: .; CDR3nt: TGTGCCAGCAGTTTCGAACTTAGCTCCTACAATGAGCAGTTCTTC; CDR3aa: CASSFELSSYNEQFF
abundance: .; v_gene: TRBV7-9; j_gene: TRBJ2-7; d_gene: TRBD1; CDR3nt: TGTGCCAGCAGCTTCAGGACAGGGGGGACCTACGAGCAGTACTTC; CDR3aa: CASSFRTGGTYEQYF
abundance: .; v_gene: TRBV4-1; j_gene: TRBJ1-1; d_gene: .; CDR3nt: TGCGCCAGCAGCCATACCACCGGGACACGGATCCCTTTCACTGAAGCTTTCTTT; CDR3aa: CASSHTTGTRIPFTEAFF
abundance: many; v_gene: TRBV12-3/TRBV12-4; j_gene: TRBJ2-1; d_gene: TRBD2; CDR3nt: TGTGCCAGCAGACGCGCTAGCGGGGAGCAGTTCTTC; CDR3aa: CASRRASGEQFF
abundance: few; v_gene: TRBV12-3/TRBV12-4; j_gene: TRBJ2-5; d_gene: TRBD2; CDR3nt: TGTGCCAGCAGTTTTTCCGGGGGGGGAGAGACCCAGTACTTC; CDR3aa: CASSFSGGGETQYF
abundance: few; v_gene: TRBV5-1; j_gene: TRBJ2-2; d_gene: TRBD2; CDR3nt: TGCGCCAGCAGCTTTGTCGGACTAGCTAGTGGATACGGGGAGCTGTTTTTT; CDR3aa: CASSFVGLASGYGELFF
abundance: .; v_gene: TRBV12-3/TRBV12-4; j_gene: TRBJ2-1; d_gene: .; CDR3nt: TGTGCCAGCAGAAGTACTCTTTCCCACTACAATGAGCAGTTCTTC; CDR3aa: CASRSTLSHYNEQFF
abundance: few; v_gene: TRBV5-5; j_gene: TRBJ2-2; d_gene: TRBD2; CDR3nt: TGTGCCAGCAGCTTTTTACTAGCGGAGGGCGGGGAGCTGTTTTTT; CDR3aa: CASSFLLAEGGELFF
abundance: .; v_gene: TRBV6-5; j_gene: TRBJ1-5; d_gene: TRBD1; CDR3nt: TGTGCCAGCAGAGATCGACAGGGAGGCAATCAGCCCCAGCATTTT; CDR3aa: CASRDRQGGNQPQHF
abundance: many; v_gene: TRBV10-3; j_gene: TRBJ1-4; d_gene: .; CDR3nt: TGTGCCACCGGACAAGACGGCATTAATGAAAAACTGTTTTTT; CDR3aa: CATGQDGINEKLFF
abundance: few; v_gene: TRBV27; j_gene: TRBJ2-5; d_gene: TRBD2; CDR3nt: TGTGCCAGCAGTCGATTAGCGGGAGTGAAAGAGACCCAGTACTTC; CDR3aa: CASSRLAGVKETQYF
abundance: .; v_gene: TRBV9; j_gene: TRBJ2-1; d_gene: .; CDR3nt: TGTGCCAGCAGCGTAGTGGCTAGCTTCAATGAGCAGTTCTTC; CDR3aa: CASSVVASFNEQFF
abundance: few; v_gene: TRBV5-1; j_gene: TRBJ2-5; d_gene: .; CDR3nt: TGCGCCAGCAGCTTGGAGCTCTTAGGGGGGGTTTATGAGACCCAGTACTTC; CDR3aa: CASSLELLGGVYETQYF
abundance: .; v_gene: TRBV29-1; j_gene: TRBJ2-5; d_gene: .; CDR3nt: TGCAGCACCAAAACGGGAGCGTACCAAGAGACCCAGTACTTC; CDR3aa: CSTKTGAYQETQYF
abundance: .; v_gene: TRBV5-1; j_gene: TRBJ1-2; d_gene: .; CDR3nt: TGCGCCAGCAGCTTGGAGGCAGCGGACTATGGCTACACCTTC; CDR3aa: CASSLEAADYGYTF
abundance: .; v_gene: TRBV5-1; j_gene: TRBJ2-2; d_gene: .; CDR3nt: TGCGCCAGCGGAGCTAGCGTGAACACCGGGGAGCTGTTTTTT; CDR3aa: CASGASVNTGELFF
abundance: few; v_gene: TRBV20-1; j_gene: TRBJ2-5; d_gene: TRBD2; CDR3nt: TGCAGTGCTAGCTCCGGGACTAGCGGGAGAAAGGGAGAGACCCAGTACTTC; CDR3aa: CSASSGTSGRKGETQYF
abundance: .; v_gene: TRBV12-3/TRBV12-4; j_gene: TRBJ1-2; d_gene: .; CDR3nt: TGTGCCAGCAGTTGGGCGGGCAATGGCTACACCTTC; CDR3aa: CASSWAGNGYTF
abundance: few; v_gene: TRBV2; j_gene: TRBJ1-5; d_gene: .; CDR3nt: TGTGCCAGCAGTGAATTCCCAGGGAGCAATCAGCCCCAGCATTTT; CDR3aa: CASSEFPGSNQPQHF
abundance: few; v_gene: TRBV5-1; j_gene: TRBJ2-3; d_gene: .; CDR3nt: TGCGCCAGCAGCTTGGGGGTAGATGTTAGAACAGATACGCAGTATTTT; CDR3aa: CASSLGVDVRTDTQYF
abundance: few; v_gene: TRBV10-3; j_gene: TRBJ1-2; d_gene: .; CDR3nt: TGTGCCATCAAGGAGAGAAGCTACACCTTC; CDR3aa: CAIKERSYTF
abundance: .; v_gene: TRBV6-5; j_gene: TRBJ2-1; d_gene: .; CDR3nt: TGTGCCAGCAGACGACACTCAACTACCAACAATGAGCAGTTCTTC; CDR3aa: CASRRHSTTNNEQFF
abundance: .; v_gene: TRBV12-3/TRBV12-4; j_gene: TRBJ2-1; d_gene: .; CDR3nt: TGTGCCAGCATTTTAAAACACCCCCAGACCAACAATGAGCAGTTCTTC; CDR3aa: CASILKHPQTNNEQFF
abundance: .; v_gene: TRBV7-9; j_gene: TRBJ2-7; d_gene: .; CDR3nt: TGTGCCAGCAGCTTAGGGATGGGACTTGAGCAGTACTTC; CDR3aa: CASSLGMGLEQYF
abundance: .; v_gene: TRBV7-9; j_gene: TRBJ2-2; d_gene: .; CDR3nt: TGTGCCAGCAGCCGGTTGCCCAGGGGGAACACCGGGGAGCTGTTTTTT; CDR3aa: CASSRLPRGNTGELFF
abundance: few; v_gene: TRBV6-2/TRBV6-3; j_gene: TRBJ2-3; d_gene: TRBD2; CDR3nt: TGTGCCAGCAGTTCCCATTGGGCGGGAGGCCCAGATACGCAGTATTTT; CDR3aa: CASSSHWAGGPDTQYF
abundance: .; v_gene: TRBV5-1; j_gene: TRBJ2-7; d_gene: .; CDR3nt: TGCGCCAGCAGCCTGACCGGGACATTCTACGAGCAGTACTTC; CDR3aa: CASSLTGTFYEQYF
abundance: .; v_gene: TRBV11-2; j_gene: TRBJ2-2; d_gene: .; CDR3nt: TGTGCCAGCAGCCACAACAGGGTCCCGAACACCGGGGAGCTGTTTTTT; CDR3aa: CASSHNRVPNTGELFF
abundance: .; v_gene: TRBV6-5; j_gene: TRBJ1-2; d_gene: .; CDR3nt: TGTGCCAGCAGTTACGGTCAGGGTAACTATGGCTACACCTTC; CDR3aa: CASSYGQGNYGYTF
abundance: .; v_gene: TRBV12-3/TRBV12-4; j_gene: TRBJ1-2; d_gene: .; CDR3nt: TGTGCCAGCAGTCCCCTCGCGGGCAGGGACTATGGCTACACCTTC; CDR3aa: CASSPLAGRDYGYTF
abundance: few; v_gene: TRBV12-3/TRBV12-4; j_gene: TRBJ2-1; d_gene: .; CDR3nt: TGTGCCAGCAGTTTTCGGACTCACAATGAGCAGTTCTTC; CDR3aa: CASSFRTHNEQFF
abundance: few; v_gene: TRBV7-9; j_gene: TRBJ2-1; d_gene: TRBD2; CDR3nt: TGTGCCAGCACTTCTGAGGCTAGCGGGAGGATGAATGAGCAGTTCTTC; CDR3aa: CASTSEASGRMNEQFF
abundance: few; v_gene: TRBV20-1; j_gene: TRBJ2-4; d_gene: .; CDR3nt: TGCAGTGCTAGAGCGGGACATCGGGAGTCAAACATTCAGTACTTC; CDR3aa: CSARAGHRESNIQYF
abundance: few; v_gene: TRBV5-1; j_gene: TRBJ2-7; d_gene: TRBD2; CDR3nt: TGCGCCAGCAAGAGTGGAGGACTAGGGACCCACGAGCAGTACTTC; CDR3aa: CASKSGGLGTHEQYF
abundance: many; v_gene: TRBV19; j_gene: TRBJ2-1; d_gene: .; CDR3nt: TGTGCCAGTAGTATTACCAAGGACTACAATGAGCAGTTCTTC; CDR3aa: CASSITKDYNEQFF
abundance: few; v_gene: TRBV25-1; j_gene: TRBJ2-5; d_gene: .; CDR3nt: TGTGCCAGCAATCCACAGGAGGGGCCCCAAGAGACCCAGTACTTC; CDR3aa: CASNPQEGPQETQYF
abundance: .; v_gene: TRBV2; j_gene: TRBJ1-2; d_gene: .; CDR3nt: TGTGCCAGCACGACAGGAAACTATGGCTACACCTTC; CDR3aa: CASTTGNYGYTF
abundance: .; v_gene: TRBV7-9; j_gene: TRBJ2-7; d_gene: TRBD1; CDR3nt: TGTGCCAGCAGCCTTCCGGGACAGGGGGTTCCTTACGAGCAGTACTTC; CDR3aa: CASSLPGQGVPYEQYF
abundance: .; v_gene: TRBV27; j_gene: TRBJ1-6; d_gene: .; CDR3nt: TGTGCCAGCAGGTACAGGGATAGCTATAATTCACCCCTCCACTTT; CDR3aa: CASRYRDSYNSPLHF
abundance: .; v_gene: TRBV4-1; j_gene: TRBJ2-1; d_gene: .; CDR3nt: TGCGCCAGCAGCCAAGAAGGGACTCAACTTTCCTACAATGAGCAGTTCTTC; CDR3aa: CASSQEGTQLSYNEQFF
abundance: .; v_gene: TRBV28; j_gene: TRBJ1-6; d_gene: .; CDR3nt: TGTGCCAGCAGTTTAACGGGGGATATAGAACCCCTCCACTTT; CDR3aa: CASSLTGDIEPLHF
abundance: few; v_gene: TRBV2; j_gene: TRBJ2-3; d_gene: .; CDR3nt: TGTGCCAGCAGTGAGTTAGATACGCAGTATTTT; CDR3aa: CASSELDTQYF
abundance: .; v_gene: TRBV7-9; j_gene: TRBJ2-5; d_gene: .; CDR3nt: TGTGCCAGCAGCTTAGGTGGGGAAGAGACCCAGTACTTC; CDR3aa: CASSLGGEETQYF
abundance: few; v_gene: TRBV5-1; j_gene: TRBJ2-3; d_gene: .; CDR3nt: TGCGCCAGCAAGTCCCAGCGTGGGAGAGCTCTAGATACGCAGTATTTT; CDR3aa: CASKSQRGRALDTQYF
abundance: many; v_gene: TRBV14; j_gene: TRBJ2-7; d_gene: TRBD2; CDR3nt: TGTGCCAGCAGCCATAGAGCGGGAGGGGTTAACTACGAGCAGTACTTC; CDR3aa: CASSHRAGGVNYEQYF
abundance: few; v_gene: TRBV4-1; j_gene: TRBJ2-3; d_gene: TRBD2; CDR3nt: TGCGCCAGCAGCTCTAACCCCCTAGCGGGAATAGATACGCAGTATTTT; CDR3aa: CASSSNPLAGIDTQYF
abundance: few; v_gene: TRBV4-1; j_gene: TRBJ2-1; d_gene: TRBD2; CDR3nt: TGCGCCAGCAGCCCACTAGCGGGACTGGGGGATGAGCAGTTCTTC; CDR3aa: CASSPLAGLGDEQFF